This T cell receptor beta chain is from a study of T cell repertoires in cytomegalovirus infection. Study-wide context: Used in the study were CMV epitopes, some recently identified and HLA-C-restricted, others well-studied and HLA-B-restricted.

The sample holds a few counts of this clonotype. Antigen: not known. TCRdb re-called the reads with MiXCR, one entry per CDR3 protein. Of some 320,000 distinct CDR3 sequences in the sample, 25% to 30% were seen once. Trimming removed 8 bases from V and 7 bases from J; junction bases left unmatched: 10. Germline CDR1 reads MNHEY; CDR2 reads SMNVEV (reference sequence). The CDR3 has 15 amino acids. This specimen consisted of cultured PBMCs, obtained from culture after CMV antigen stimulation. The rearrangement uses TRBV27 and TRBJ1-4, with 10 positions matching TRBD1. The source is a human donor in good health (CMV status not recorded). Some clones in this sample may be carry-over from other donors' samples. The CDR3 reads CASGLTGGGFEKLFF. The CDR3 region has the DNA TGTGCCAGCGGGCTGACAGGGGGCGGTTTTGAAAAACTGTTTTTT.